This TCR beta chain emerged from a study of shared clonotypes between healthy human individuals. Study-level points and caveats: Having only a few donors restricted how much genetic and exposure-history diversity was captured. Larger estimated richness was generally recorded for naive subsets relative to memory subsets.

A word on this clone: Its specificity is not known.

Trimming removed 1 base from V and 4 bases from J, with 12 bases in between. Germline V gives CDR1 SGHNT, CDR2 YYREEE (reference sequence). The CDR3 loop spans 14 amino acids. The method was immunoSEQ multiplex PCR; TCRdb's version includes in-frame clones alone and lacks a portion of them. The sample carries roughly 1,600,000 clones, around 98.5% recorded once. The sample consisted of naive CD4+ T cells sorted from blood. Stated subset: CD45RA+ positively selected. The chain links TRBV5-4 to TRBJ2-7; D possibly corresponds to TRBD2 (5 bases). The sequence was collected from a man younger than 45 in good health. The CDR3 nucleotides read TGTGCCAGCAGCTTGCGGTCAGAGGGATACGAGCAGTACTTC. It codes for CASSLRSEGYEQYF.